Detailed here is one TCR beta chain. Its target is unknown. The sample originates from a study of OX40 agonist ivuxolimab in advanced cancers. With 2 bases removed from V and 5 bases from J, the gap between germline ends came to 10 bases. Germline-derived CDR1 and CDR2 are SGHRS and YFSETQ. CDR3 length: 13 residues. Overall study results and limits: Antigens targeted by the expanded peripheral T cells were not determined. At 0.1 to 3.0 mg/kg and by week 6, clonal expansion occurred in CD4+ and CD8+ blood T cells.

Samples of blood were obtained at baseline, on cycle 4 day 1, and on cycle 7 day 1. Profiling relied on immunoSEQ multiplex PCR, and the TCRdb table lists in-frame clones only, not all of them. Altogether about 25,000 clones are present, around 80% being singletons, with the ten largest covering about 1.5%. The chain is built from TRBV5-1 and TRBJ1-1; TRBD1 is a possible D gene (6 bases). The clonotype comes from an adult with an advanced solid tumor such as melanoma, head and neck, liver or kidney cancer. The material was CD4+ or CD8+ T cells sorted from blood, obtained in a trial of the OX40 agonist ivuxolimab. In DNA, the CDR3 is TGCGCCAGCAGCTTTGGGGGCAGGACTGAAGCTTTCTTT. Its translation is CASSFGGRTEAFF.